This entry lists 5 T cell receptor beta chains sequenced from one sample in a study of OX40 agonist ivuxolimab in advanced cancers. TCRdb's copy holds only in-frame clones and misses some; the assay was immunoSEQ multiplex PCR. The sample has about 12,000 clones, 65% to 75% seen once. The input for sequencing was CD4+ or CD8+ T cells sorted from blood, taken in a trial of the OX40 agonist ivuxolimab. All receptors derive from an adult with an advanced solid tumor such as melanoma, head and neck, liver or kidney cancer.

The CDR3 coding sequence is TGTGCCAGCAGTCCGGGACTAGCGGGAGTCGAGCAGTACTTC. Translating gives CASSPGLAGVEQYF. The J gene is TRBJ2-7, the V gene TRBV6-6, with TRBD2 matching 14 bases. The germline V gene has CDR1 MNHNY and CDR2 SVGAGI (reference sequence). The CDR3 is made up of 14 amino acids. V lost 5 bases and J lost 6; bases outside the gene matches: 3.

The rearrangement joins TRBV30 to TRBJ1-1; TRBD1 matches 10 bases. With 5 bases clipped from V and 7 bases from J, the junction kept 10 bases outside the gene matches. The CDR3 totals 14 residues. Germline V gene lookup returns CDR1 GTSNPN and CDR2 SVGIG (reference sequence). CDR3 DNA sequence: TGTGCCTGGGACCGCGGACAGGGGGGGAGTGAAGCTTTCTTT. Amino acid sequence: CAWDRGQGGSEAFF. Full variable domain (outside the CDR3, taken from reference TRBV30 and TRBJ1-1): SQTIHQWPATLVQPVGSPLSLECTVEGTSNPNLYWYRQAAGRGLQLLFYSVGIGQISSEVPQNLSASRPQDRQFILSSKKLLLSDSGFYLCAWDRGQGGSEAFFGQGTRLTVV.

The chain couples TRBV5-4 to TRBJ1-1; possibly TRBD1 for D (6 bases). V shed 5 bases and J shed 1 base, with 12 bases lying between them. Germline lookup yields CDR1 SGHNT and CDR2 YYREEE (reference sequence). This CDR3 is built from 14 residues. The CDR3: CASRGTGTNTEAFF. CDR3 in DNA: TGTGCCAGCAGGGGCACAGGGACGAACACTGAAGCTTTCTTT.

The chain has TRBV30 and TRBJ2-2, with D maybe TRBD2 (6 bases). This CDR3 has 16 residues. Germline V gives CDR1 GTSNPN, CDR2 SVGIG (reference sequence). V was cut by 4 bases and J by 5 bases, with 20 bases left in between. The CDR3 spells CAWKRRDGVLTGELFF. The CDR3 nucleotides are TGTGCCTGGAAACGGCGGGACGGAGTGTTGACCGGGGAGCTGTTTTTT.

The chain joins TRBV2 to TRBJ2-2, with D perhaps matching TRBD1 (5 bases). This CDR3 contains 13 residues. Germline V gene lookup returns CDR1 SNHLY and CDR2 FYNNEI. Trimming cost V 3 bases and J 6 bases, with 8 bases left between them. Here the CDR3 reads CASSDRAAGELFF. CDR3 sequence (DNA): TGTGCCAGCAGTGACAGGGCGGCCGGGGAGCTGTTTTTT.